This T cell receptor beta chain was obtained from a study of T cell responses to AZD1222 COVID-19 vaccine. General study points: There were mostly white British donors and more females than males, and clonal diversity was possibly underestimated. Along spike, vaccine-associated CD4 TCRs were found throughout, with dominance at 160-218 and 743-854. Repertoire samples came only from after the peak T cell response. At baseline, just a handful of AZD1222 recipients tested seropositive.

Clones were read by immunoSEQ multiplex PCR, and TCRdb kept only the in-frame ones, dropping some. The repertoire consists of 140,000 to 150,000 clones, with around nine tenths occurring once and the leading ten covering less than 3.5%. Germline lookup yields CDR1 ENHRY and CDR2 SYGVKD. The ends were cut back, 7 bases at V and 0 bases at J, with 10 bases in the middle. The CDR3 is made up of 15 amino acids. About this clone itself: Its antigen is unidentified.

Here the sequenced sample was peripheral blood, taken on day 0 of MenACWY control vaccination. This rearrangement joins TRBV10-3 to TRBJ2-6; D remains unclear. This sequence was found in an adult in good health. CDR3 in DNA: TGTGCCATCACCCCGGGCAGCTCTGGGGCCAACGTCCTGACTTTC. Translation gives CAITPGSSGANVLTF.